The clone carrying this T cell receptor (beta chain) occurred a few times. A second PCR, run for about 7 to 11 cycles, used a sample-barcoded 5' primer plus a J-beta primer mix. Through a template-switch adaptor with 12 random nucleotides, each cDNA molecule received a tag. TCRdb itself ran the 5' RACE reads through MiXCR, one entry per CDR3 protein. Of roughly 830,000 distinct CDR3 sequences in the sample, approximately 59% were seen once. J gave up 8 bases and V 0 bases, and 5 bases lay outside the gene matches. This CDR3 is 14 amino acids long. Germline V gene data show CDR1 as SGHRS and CDR2 as YFSETQ. This sample was included in a study of blood T cells in healthy people across ages.

The receptor was derived from a man aged 25 to 45 in good health. The rearrangement joins TRBV5-1 to TRBJ1-2; 9 bases align to TRBD1. The specimen was blood. CDR3 in DNA: TGCGCCAGCAGCTTGGCCGGGACAGGGCGAGGCTACACCTTC. This translates into CASSLAGTGRGYTF.